This T cell receptor beta chain is from a study of cytomegalovirus exposure and HLA in healthy donors. Whole-study context: In terms of ancestry, the Caucasian-associated cluster contained about 80% of the approximately 400 genotyped donors. Study observations and caveats: Earlier analysis looked at TCR beta V segments, and most were productive about 87% or about 30% of the time.

This clone has only one observation. What it recognizes is unknown. The PCR employed 60 Vbeta primers together with 13 Jbeta primers. Here immunoSEQ multiplex PCR was the method, and the copy in TCRdb shows in-frame clones only, minus some. The sample includes 60,000 to 90,000 clones, approximately 80% of them seen just once. CDR1 is SGHTA, CDR2 FQGTGA, per germline. There are 14 residues in the CDR3. Trimming took off 2 bases at V and 5 bases at J, with 12 bases between the two ends. Sequences were obtained from PBMCs. The source of this sequence is a man between 70 and 80 years old in good health and CMV-seropositive. The chain recombines TRBV7-3 with TRBJ2-5, with D perhaps matching TRBD2 (6 bases). The CDR3 DNA reads TGTGCCAGCAGCTTAGTCCCGGGAGAGGAGACCCAGTACTTC. Translated: CASSLVPGEETQYF.